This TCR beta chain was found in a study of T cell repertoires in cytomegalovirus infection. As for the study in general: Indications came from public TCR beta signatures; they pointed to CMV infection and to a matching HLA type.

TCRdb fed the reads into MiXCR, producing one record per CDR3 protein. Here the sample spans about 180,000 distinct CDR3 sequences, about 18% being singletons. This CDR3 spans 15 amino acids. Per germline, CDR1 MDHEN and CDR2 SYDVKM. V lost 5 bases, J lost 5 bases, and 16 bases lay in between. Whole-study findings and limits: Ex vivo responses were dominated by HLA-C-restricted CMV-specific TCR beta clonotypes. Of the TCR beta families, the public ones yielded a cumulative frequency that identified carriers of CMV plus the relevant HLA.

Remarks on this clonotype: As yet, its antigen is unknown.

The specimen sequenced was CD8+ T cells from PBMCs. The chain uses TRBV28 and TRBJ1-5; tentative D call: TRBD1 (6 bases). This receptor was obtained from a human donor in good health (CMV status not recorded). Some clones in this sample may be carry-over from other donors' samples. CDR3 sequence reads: CASSQDTGLYQPQHF. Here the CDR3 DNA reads TGTGCCAGCAGTCAAGATACAGGGTTGTATCAGCCCCAGCATTTT.